The clone carrying this TCR beta chain is medium-sized by frequency. Its antigen remains unidentified. With UMI labels, 5' RACE was used to prepare the TRB cDNA libraries. From its re-call of the 5' RACE reads, TCRdb lists each CDR3 protein once, without DNA. This sample contains over 5,500 distinct CDR3 sequences. CDR1 is LNHNV, CDR2 YYDKDF, per germline (reference sequence). The length of the CDR3 is 17 residues. This sample was included in a study of CXCR3-negative and CXCR3-positive naive CD8 T cells. Regarding the study as a whole: Memory cells differed in TRBV-TRBJ usage, but naive CXCR3-negative and CXCR3-positive cells had similar usage. More hydrophobic TRB CDR3s were found in CXCR3-positive naive cells than in CXCR3-negative naive cells.

Naive CD8+ T cells showed a CD45RO-CCR7+CD27+CD95- phenotype. The sequenced sample was naive CXCR3+ CD8+ T cells from blood. Indicated subset: CD45RO-CCR7+CD27+CD95- naive CD8+ T cells expressing CXCR3 (TNR3+). This clonotype originated in a human donor in good health. Some clones in this sample may be carry-over from other donors' samples. J is TRBJ1-2 and V is TRBV15; as DNA is missing, the TRBD1 call by TCRdb cannot be tested. The CDR3 region is CATSNTIDREGDYGYTF. Full variable domain (missing parts from reference TRBV15 and TRBJ1-2): DAMVIQNPRYQVTQFGKPVTLSCSQTLNHNVMYWYQQKSSQAPKLLFHYYDKDFNNEADTPDNFQSRRPNTSFCFLDIRSPGLGDTAMYLCATSNTIDREGDYGYTFGSGTRLTVV.